Here is one TCR beta chain with its context. The antigen remains undetermined. The same CDR3 can be traced to other DNA sequences in this sample. Primers: 60 Vbeta forward and 13 Jbeta reverse. TCRdb's copy holds only in-frame clones and misses some; the assay was immunoSEQ multiplex PCR. In the table there are 170,000 or so clones, about 80% of which are singletons. These data belong to a study of cytomegalovirus exposure and HLA in healthy donors. The study, taken as a whole, reports: V- and J-gene trimming in TCR beta was tied to a missense DCLRE1C variant by an analysis performed later. According to a later analysis, most TCR beta chains associated with CMV appeared HLA-restricted. In presence/absence analyses, roughly uniform sequencing depth across donors was assumed. Only CMV serostatus was available as immune exposure information.

CDR1 is MNHEY, CDR2 SVGAGI, per germline. The V end lost 5 bases, the J end lost 4 bases, and 14 bases lay between the germline ends. CDR3 length: 14 amino acids. Sequenced sample: PBMCs. This chain joins TRBV6-5 and TRBJ1-2; tentatively, D is TRBD1 (6 bases). This sequence was found in a woman aged 25 to 45 in good health and CMV-seronegative. CDR3 residues: CASSPDYRAYGYTF. The CDR3 DNA sequence: TGTGCCAGCAGTCCAGATTACAGGGCCTATGGCTACACCTTC.